What follows are 17 T cell receptor beta chains derived from one specimen sequenced in a study of blood T cell repertoires in COVID-19. Profiled with immunoSEQ multiplex PCR; TCRdb holds only in-frame clones, not every one. Of about 190,000 clones listed, roughly 84% are singletons. Sequenced: peripheral blood. The receptors were gathered from a middle-aged woman who had recovered from COVID-19.

V is TRBV18 and J is TRBJ2-5, with 7 bases fitting TRBD1. The CDR3 extends over 14 amino acids. J lost 5 bases, V lost 1 base, and 4 bases had no gene match. Germline lookup yields CDR1 KGHSH and CDR2 LQKENI. The CDR3 DNA sequence: TGTGCCAGCTCACCACAGGGACAGCGGGAGACCCAGTACTTC. Translated: CASSPQGQRETQYF. Full variable domain (remainder filled in from reference TRBV18 and TRBJ2-5): NAGVMQNPRHLVRRRGQEARLRCSPMKGHSHVYWYRQLPEEGLKFMVYLQKENIIDESGMPKERFSAEFPKEGPSILRIQQVVRGDSAAYFCASSPQGQRETQYFGPGTRLLVL.

The CDR3: CASNSVGASNEQFF. The CDR3, as DNA: TGTGCCAGTAACTCCGTGGGAGCGAGTAATGAGCAGTTCTTC. The chain has TRBV19 and TRBJ2-1; possible D gene TRBD2, 5 bases. Trimming removed 7 bases at V and 7 bases at J, with 17 bases between. The CDR3 length is 14 residues. Germline V CDR1 and CDR2: LNHDA, SQIVND (reference sequence).

The V call is TRBV6-2 or TRBV6-3, the J call TRBJ1-1; a possible D gene is TRBD1 (5 bases). V lost 2 bases and J 5 bases, leaving 12 bases between the germline ends. The CDR3 loop spans 14 amino acids. From germline, CDR1 is MNHEY and CDR2 SVGEGT. This CDR3 reads CASSYQGYRTEAFF. In nucleotides, the CDR3 is TGTGCCAGCAGTTACCAGGGCTATCGGACTGAAGCTTTCTTT.

This chain connects TRBV9 to TRBJ1-2; 7 positions match TRBD1. This CDR3 is 17 amino acids long. V lost 4 bases to trimming and J lost 4 bases; unmatched junction nucleotides: 16. Germline lookup yields CDR1 SGDLS and CDR2 YYNGEE. CDR3 DNA sequence: TGTGCCAGCAGCACAATCATCGGACAGGCTAAATCCTATGGCTACACCTTC. Translated, it gives CASSTIIGQAKSYGYTF.

The sample holds a few counts of this clone. V is TRBV19 and J is TRBJ1-6; 7 nucleotides match TRBD1. CDR1 LNHDA and CDR2 SQIVND come from the germline V gene (reference sequence). There are 14 residues in the CDR3. V shed 9 bases, J shed 9 bases, and the junction held 11 bases outside the gene matches. The CDR3 DNA follows: TGTGCCAGCACCTGGGGGGACAGCCCTTCACCCCTCCACTTT. Translated, it gives CASTWGDSPSPLHF.

This sequence joins TRBV18 and TRBJ1-1; unclear D gene. Trimming took 3 bases from V and 1 from J, leaving 9 bases between them. The CDR3 is 14 residues long. The V gene's germline CDR1 is KGHSH and CDR2 LQKENI. The CDR3 DNA sequence: TGTGCCAGCTCACCGGAGCTAGCGAACACTGAAGCTTTCTTT. It codes for CASSPELANTEAFF.

The sample holds one count of this clone. The V and J genes are TRBV15 and TRBJ2-2; TRBD2 agrees at 8 bases. V lost 0 bases, J lost 11 bases, and 11 bases stayed unmatched. Germline V gene sequence: CDR1 LNHNV, CDR2 YYDKDF (reference sequence). The CDR3 totals 16 residues. This CDR3 reads CATSRDGGELAVELFF. The CDR3 bases are TGTGCCACCAGCAGAGATGGAGGTGAACTAGCGGTAGAGCTGTTTTTT.

This clone was counted a single time. This chain connects TRBV18 to TRBJ1-1; a possible D gene is TRBD1 (6 bases). CDR1 KGHSH and CDR2 LQKENI come from the germline V gene. The V gene lost 3 bases and the J gene lost 1 base, with 12 bases spanning the gap. The CDR3 runs 15 residues. The DNA of the CDR3 is TGTGCCAGCTCACCCCCGGGACACCCGAACACTGAAGCTTTCTTT. It encodes CASSPPGHPNTEAFF.

The CDR3 region is CASIGQGMNEQFF. The CDR3 nucleotides are TGTGCCAGCATCGGACAGGGTATGAATGAGCAGTTCTTC. The V call is TRBV27, the J call TRBJ2-1; TRBD1 matches 8 bases. The CDR3 runs to 13 residues. Germline trimming cut 7 bases from V and 7 bases from J; bases unmatched to any gene: 6. Germline V gene lookup returns CDR1 MNHEY and CDR2 SMNVEV (reference sequence).

In DNA form, the CDR3 reads TGTGCCACCAGCAGGACAGGGAACACTGAAGCTTTCTTT. It specifies CATSRTGNTEAFF. The chain is built from TRBV15 and TRBJ1-1; a possible D gene is TRBD1 (6 bases). Trimming left V 3 bases short and J 1 base short, with 6 bases between. The CDR3 has 13 amino acids. Germline lookup yields CDR1 LNHNV and CDR2 YYDKDF (reference sequence).

V usage is TRBV28 and J usage is TRBJ2-5, with 7 bases identical to TRBD1. The CDR3 loop spans 17 amino acids. Per germline, CDR1 MDHEN and CDR2 SYDVKM. V lost 5 bases, J lost 4 bases, and 16 bases stayed unmatched. In nucleotides, the CDR3 is TGTGCCAGCAGTCCCGCCGAACGTTTGAGGGGGCTAGAGACCCAGTACTTC. This encodes CASSPAERLRGLETQYF.

The V gene is TRBV28, the J gene TRBJ1-5; a weak D match, TRBD1 (5 bases). V was clipped by 4 bases and J by 3 bases, with 10 bases between them. The CDR3 runs 14 residues. Germline CDR1 is MDHEN and CDR2 is SYDVKM. The CDR3 loop is CASSSDKSNQPQHF. The CDR3 DNA sequence: TGTGCCAGCAGTTCGGACAAGTCCAATCAGCCCCAGCATTTT.

J is TRBJ2-2 and V is TRBV4-1; a possible D gene is TRBD1 (6 bases). Trimming shortened V by 3 bases and J by 2 bases, and 16 bases separated the two germline ends. Germline V CDR1 and CDR2: MGHRA, YSYEKL. The CDR3 runs 17 residues. The CDR3 region is CASSHDSPGHNTGELFF. In DNA form, the CDR3 reads TGCGCCAGCAGCCATGATTCTCCGGGACACAACACCGGGGAGCTGTTTTTT.

The rearrangement links TRBV11-3 to TRBJ1-1; 9 bases map to TRBD1. This CDR3 spans 15 amino acids. Germline V gene lookup returns CDR1 SGHNT and CDR2 YENEEA. V gave up 5 bases and J gave up 5 bases; unmatched junction bases: 9. The CDR3 protein is CASSPGTGRSTEAFF. CDR3 nucleotides: TGTGCCAGCAGCCCCGGGACAGGGAGGAGTACTGAAGCTTTCTTT.

The chain links TRBV29-1 to TRBJ2-3; 7 bases agree with TRBD1. The germline CDR1 and CDR2 sequences are SQVTM and ANQGSEA. The junction had 5 bases not matched to a gene; V was cut back by 5 bases and J by 0 bases. The CDR3 has 14 residues. As DNA, the CDR3 is TGCAGCGTTCTGAGGGGGCTGAGCACAGATACGCAGTATTTT. It codes for CSVLRGLSTDTQYF.

This CDR3 reads CASSLAQGVTGELFF. DNA of the CDR3: TGCGCCAGCAGCTTGGCACAGGGGGTGACCGGGGAGCTGTTTTTT. The rearrangement uses TRBV5-1 and TRBJ2-2, with 8 bases fitting TRBD1. The CDR3 has 15 residues. Trimming at V came to 0 bases and at J to 5 bases, leaving 3 bases not matched to a gene. Germline CDR1 SGHRS, CDR2 YFSETQ. Full variable domain (missing parts from reference TRBV5-1 and TRBJ2-2): KAGVTQTPRYLIKTRGQQVTLSCSPISGHRSVSWYQQTPGQGLQFLFEYFSETQRNKGNFPGRFSGRQFSNSRSEMNVSTLELGDSALYLCASSLAQGVTGELFFGEGSRLTVL.

In this sample, this clone turned up once. The chain combines TRBV7-3 with TRBJ1-1; 8 bases match TRBD1. Trimming took 4 bases from V and 5 from J; bases not matched to a gene: 9. Germline V gene data show CDR1 as SGHTA and CDR2 as FQGTGA. CDR3 length equals 15 residues. CDR3 amino acids: CASSYSGQGGTEAFF. The CDR3 DNA reads TGTGCCAGCAGCTACTCTGGACAGGGTGGGACTGAAGCTTTCTTT.